This T cell receptor beta chain was recorded in a study of blood T cell repertoires in COVID-19 (dated by TCRdb to the early 2020s). Regarding the complete study: Collaborator samples came from the United States, Italy and Spain and covered acute and convalescent phases of COVID-19. The prospective study material was composed of cDNA or gDNA derived from T cells, B-cell-depleted T cells, or PBMCs. The dataset comprised deeply sampled blood TCRbeta repertoires from subjects exposed to, actively infected with, or recovered from COVID-19. The repertoires were made available in a free public database intended to serve as a resource for research on the immune response to SARS-CoV-2. Samples came from the ongoing ImmuneRACE study (first 160 participants) plus 1,254 subjects from 6 global collaborators. Sample metadata almost always included a de-identified subject ID, COVID-19 status, age in years and sex. Where HLA class I and class II types were available, the types were taken from metadata supplied by the sample provider, not from assay-based typing.

TCRbeta CDR3 regions were amplified from genomic DNA using the immunoSEQ Assay, a bias-controlled multiplex PCR. As for the original processing: The number of nucleated cells in each sample was estimated by amplification of reference gene primers within the assay. To quantify the absolute abundance of each unique TCRbeta CDR3 rearrangement, sequence reads were collapsed and filtered. For each sample, productive Simpson clonality was calculated by taking the square root of Simpson's diversity index across productive rearrangements. TCRdb took over this immuneACCESS table, retaining in-frame rearrangements with V and J assigned. Such tables are incomplete; in checked studies, under half of the missing clones stem from an unresolved V gene, and the remainder is unexplained. Clonal size and the V and J genes are those of that table, whereas D and trimming came from the DNA. The sample profile shows 150,000 to 200,000 clones; around 87% of them were found once. The ten largest make up about 0.98% of the sample.

The CDR3, cysteine through phenylalanine, is 14 amino acids long. The sequence is cut down to CDR3 DNA, 42 bases in frame from base 1. From the germline V gene, CDR1 is MDHEN and CDR2 is SYDVKM. The germline ends are 16 bases apart after V is trimmed by 6 bases and J by 5 bases. Points the paper makes about the study in general: How much clinical and demographic metadata was included differed by source and by participant, and the metadata was provided uncurated.

Whole blood was collected in K2EDTA tubes by collaborating institutions according to the institutions' own protocols. For TCRbeta analysis, collaborator samples were shipped as frozen whole blood, as isolated PBMCs, or as DNA extracted from either sample type. In the case of this clone: Its antigen target is currently unknown. Per-base qualities were not stored, and no clone one base away is much larger.

This receptor chain uses TRBV28 and TRBJ1-2; a tentative D call is TRBD1 (5 bases match). Source material: peripheral blood. The receptor was derived from a man in his late teens or twenties with acute or convalescent COVID-19. The CDR3 loop reads CASSRPQGFYGYTF. DNA sequence: TGTGCCAGCAGCCGTCCGCAGGGATTTTATGGCTACACCTTC.